This T cell receptor beta chain was profiled in a study of T cell clones after liver transplantation. Thawed unstimulated PBMCs were FACS-sorted by CD3, CD4 and CD8 into two populations. This table comes from immunoSEQ multiplex PCR, and its TCRdb copy is limited to in-frame clones, with some not included. The sample has around 51,000 clones, 86% seen once. Germline-derived CDR1 and CDR2 are MNHEY and SMNVEV (reference sequence). Trimming removed 5 bases from V and 7 bases from J; junction bases left unmatched: 10. The CDR3 sequence is 14 residues long. This clone appeared once. The material sequenced was CD8+ T cells from blood, taken 12 months after liver transplant. This rearrangement joins TRBV27 to TRBJ2-7, with 8 bases identical to TRBD2. The sequence came from a human patient who received a liver transplant. The graft donor may be the source of some T cells. CDR3 sequence (DNA): TGTGCCAGCAGTCCCTTAGCGGGAAGTGGGGAGCAGTACTTC. Its protein is CASSPLAGSGEQYF.